Below are 32 T cell receptor beta chains sequenced from a single sample in a study of blood T cell repertoires in COVID-19. The method was immunoSEQ multiplex PCR; TCRdb's version includes in-frame clones alone and lacks a portion of them. This table has some 450,000 clones, over 85% appearing once. The sample taken for sequencing was peripheral blood. Receptors were obtained from a man aged 18 to 30 with COVID-19, enrolled during active disease.

The chain combines TRBV3-1 (or the pseudogene TRBV3-2) with TRBJ2-7; the match to TRBD2 covers 11 bases. CDR3 length: 16 residues. Losses at the gene ends were 4 bases for V and 4 bases for J; bases not matched to a gene: 9. CDR1 and CDR2 from the germline V gene are LGHDT and YNNKEL (reference sequence). This CDR3 reads CASSPIAGGPKYEQYF. The CDR3 coding sequence is TGTGCCAGCAGCCCGATAGCGGGGGGGCCTAAGTACGAGCAGTACTTC.

This chain connects TRBV27 to TRBJ2-2; D is possibly TRBD2 (6 bases). This CDR3 spans 13 amino acids. Germline V gene lookup returns CDR1 MNHEY and CDR2 SMNVEV (reference sequence). Trimming removed 6 bases from V and 6 bases from J, with 11 bases in between. The CDR3 region has the DNA TGTGCCAGCAGCGGGACTGGATCCGGGGAGCTGTTTTTT. As protein: CASSGTGSGELFF.

The gene calls are TRBV11-2 and TRBJ2-7, with 7 bases aligning to TRBD1. Trimming at V came to 5 bases and at J to 5 bases, leaving 12 bases not matched to a gene. Germline-derived CDR1 and CDR2 are SGHAT and FQNNGV. The CDR3 runs to 15 residues. The CDR3 here is CASSQSRGKAHEQYF. The DNA of the CDR3 is TGTGCCAGCAGCCAGAGCAGGGGGAAAGCCCACGAGCAGTACTTC.

This chain joins TRBV6-5 and TRBJ2-1; 7 nucleotides line up with TRBD1. The CDR3 extends over 14 amino acids. V dropped 6 bases and J dropped 1; count of bases not matched to a gene: 3. Per germline, CDR1 MNHEY and CDR2 SVGAGI. The CDR3 loop is CASSEGQSYNEQFF. CDR3 bases: TGTGCCAGCAGCGAGGGACAGTCCTACAATGAGCAGTTCTTC.

V gene TRBV2 combines with J gene TRBJ2-7; 9 bases map to TRBD2. Germline CDR1 and CDR2: SNHLY and FYNNEI. CDR3 length: 15 residues. V lost 2 bases, J lost 2 bases, and 4 bases stayed unmatched. The CDR3 here is CASSEKRGDPYEQYF. In nucleotides, the CDR3 is TGTGCCAGCAGTGAAAAGCGGGGGGATCCCTACGAGCAGTACTTC.

This clone was detected only once. The rearrangement links TRBV24-1 to TRBJ2-2, with D perhaps TRBD2 (5 bases). Germline CDR1 KGHDR, CDR2 SFDVKD. The V end was cut by 1 base, the J end by 5 bases, with 7 bases between. The CDR3 is 14 residues long. CDR3 amino acids: CATSDFGLTGELFF. In DNA form, the CDR3 reads TGTGCCACCAGTGATTTCGGACTTACCGGGGAGCTGTTTTTT.

The chain links TRBV6-1 to TRBJ2-7; D possibly corresponds to TRBD1 (6 bases). Per the germline V gene, CDR1 is MNHNS and CDR2 is SASEGT. This CDR3 has 16 amino acids. Trimming cost V 4 bases and J 7 bases, with 23 bases left between them. This CDR3 is CASSVIQGSDLWEQYF. CDR3 nucleotide sequence: TGTGCCAGCAGTGTCATACAGGGTTCGGATTTGTGGGAGCAGTACTTC.

The chain carries TRBV21-1 and TRBJ2-7; TRBD2, as called in the table, went unchecked against the DNA. TRBV21-1 is a known pseudogene. The CDR3 covers 16 residues. The CDR3 nucleotides are TGTGCCAGCAGCAATGGGCGCGGGAGGGCTGCCTACGAGCAGTACTTC. Amino acid sequence: CASSNGRGRAAYEQYF.

The CDR3 DNA follows: TGTGCCAGCAGCTTAGGACAGACCTCTGGAAACACCATATATTTT. Translated: CASSLGQTSGNTIYF. The V call is TRBV7-9, the J call TRBJ1-3; D possibly corresponds to TRBD1 (5 bases). Germline V gene data show CDR1 as SEHNR and CDR2 as FQNEAQ (reference sequence). V was pared by 1 base and J by 0 bases, with 7 bases between. This CDR3 has 15 amino acids.

This chain uses TRBV19 with TRBJ1-2, with D possibly TRBD1 on 5 matching bases. Per germline, CDR1 LNHDA and CDR2 SQIVND (reference sequence). The CDR3 is 11 amino acids. V lost 4 bases, J lost 8 bases, and 8 bases lay in between. The CDR3 bases are TGTGCCAGTAGTACAGGGAACGGCTACACCTTC. Translated: CASSTGNGYTF.

The V gene is TRBV7-8, the J gene TRBJ2-1; 8 bases fit TRBD1. Germline V gives CDR1 SGHVS, CDR2 FQNEAQ. This CDR3 has 14 amino acids. V gave up 9 bases and J gave up 5 bases; unmatched junction bases: 9. The CDR3 DNA reads TGTGCCAGTCAGGACAGGGACAGTAACAATGAGCAGTTCTTC. Translated: CASQDRDSNNEQFF.

The DNA of the CDR3 is TGTGCCAGCAGCTTTTTAATGGCAGGGTCCTTCATCACCTACGAGCAGTACTTC. This encodes CASSFLMAGSFITYEQYF. V gene TRBV5-6 combines with J gene TRBJ2-7, with D perhaps TRBD1 (5 bases). The length of the CDR3 is 18 residues. Trimming took off 2 bases at V and 2 bases at J, with 23 bases between the two ends. Germline-derived CDR1 and CDR2 are SGHDT and YYEEEE.

In this sample, this clone turned up once. This chain joins TRBV18 and TRBJ2-2, with 8 bases fitting TRBD2. Germline V lookup: CDR1 KGHSH, CDR2 LQKENI. Trimming took 2 bases from V and 5 from J; bases not matched to a gene: 4. The CDR3 totals 15 residues. As DNA, the CDR3 is TGTGCCAGCTCACCAGGGACTAGAGGGACCGGGGAGCTGTTTTTT. Translated: CASSPGTRGTGELFF.

This chain connects TRBV7-3 to TRBJ2-1; TRBD2 matches 8 bases. Germline values: CDR1 SGHTA, CDR2 FQGTGA. The CDR3 covers 15 residues. V was clipped by 4 bases and J by 7 bases; unmatched bases: 9. For the CDR3, the DNA is TGTGCCAGCAGCTCACTGGGGACTAGGGCTAATGAGCAGTTCTTC. Its protein is CASSSLGTRANEQFF.

The V and J genes are TRBV3-1 (or the pseudogene TRBV3-2) and TRBJ2-4; 11 bases agree with TRBD2. V shed 2 bases and J 0 bases; nucleotides not matched to a gene: 9. Germline-derived CDR1 and CDR2 are LGHDT and YNNKEL (reference sequence). This CDR3 contains 19 residues. The chain's CDR3 is CASSQSASGGYLAKNIQYF. The CDR3, as DNA: TGTGCCAGCAGCCAATCAGCTAGCGGGGGGTACCTAGCCAAAAACATTCAGTACTTC.

The chain has TRBV10-3 and TRBJ1-5; tentative D call: TRBD1 (6 bases). There are 12 residues in the CDR3. Between the trimmed V and J ends, which lost 6 bases and 5 bases, there was a span of 8 bases. CDR1 and CDR2 from the germline V gene are ENHRY and SYGVKD. The CDR3 nucleotides read TGTGCCATCAGCGCAGGGGATCAGCCCCAGCATTTT. This translates into CAISAGDQPQHF.

V and J are TRBV3-1 (or the pseudogene TRBV3-2) and TRBJ1-2; TRBD1 might be the D (5 bases). The CDR3 consists of 14 residues. Germline V gives CDR1 LGHDT, CDR2 YNNKEL (reference sequence). The V end was cut by 7 bases, the J end by 7 bases, with 19 bases between. The CDR3 bases are TGTGCCAGCACCAGAATTGCCGGGGGATCTGGCTACACCTTC. It specifies CASTRIAGGSGYTF.

In this sample, this clone turned up once. The chain carries TRBV7-3 and TRBJ2-1; 10 nucleotides agree with TRBD2. From germline, CDR1 is SGHTA and CDR2 FQGTGA. The CDR3 has 17 residues. Unmatched junction bases numbered 10, after V lost 1 base and J lost 7 bases. The CDR3 DNA reads as TGTGCCAGCAGCTTAAACCCCAGTCTAGCGGGAGTAAATGAGCAGTTCTTC. Translation: CASSLNPSLAGVNEQFF.

This clone was detected a few times. The V and J genes are TRBV5-6 and TRBJ2-1; the match to TRBD1 covers 7 bases. This CDR3 contains 13 residues. The germline V gene encodes CDR1 SGHDT and CDR2 YYEEEE. V lost 3 bases, J lost 7 bases, and 4 bases stayed unmatched. DNA for the CDR3: TGTGCCAGCAGCTACGACAGGGCTAATGAGCAGTTCTTC. Amino acid sequence: CASSYDRANEQFF.

This sequence joins TRBV6-6 and TRBJ1-2, with TRBD1 as a possible D gene (5 bases). The CDR3 contains 15 residues. Deletions cut 4 bases from V and 3 bases from J, with 15 bases between. The germline V gene encodes CDR1 MNHNY and CDR2 SVGAGI (reference sequence). This chain's CDR3 is CASSSVDTSHYGYTF. CDR3 DNA sequence: TGTGCCAGCAGTTCAGTGGACACCTCGCACTATGGCTACACCTTC.

The rearrangement joins TRBV2 to TRBJ1-6; 8 nucleotides align to TRBD1. V lost 5 bases, J lost 0 bases, and 9 bases stayed unmatched. Per the germline V gene, CDR1 is SNHLY and CDR2 is FYNNEI. This CDR3 is built from 18 residues. CDR3 in DNA: TGTGCCAGCAGTCCAGATGGACAGGGCTACTCCTATAATTCACCCCTCCACTTT. Its translation is CASSPDGQGYSYNSPLHF.

The CDR3 region is CATSDFDRRPDTQYF. CDR3 nucleotides: TGTGCCACCAGTGATTTCGACAGGCGTCCAGATACGCAGTATTTT. This chain uses TRBV24-1 with TRBJ2-3, with D possibly being TRBD1 (6 bases). From germline, CDR1 is KGHDR and CDR2 SFDVKD. The CDR3 sequence is 15 residues long. V was cut by 1 base and J by 4 bases, with 11 bases left in between.

This chain uses TRBV2 with TRBJ2-1; D is possibly TRBD1 (5 bases). This CDR3 has 13 amino acids. V lost 6 bases and J lost 4, with 10 bases in between. Germline assignment: CDR1 SNHLY and CDR2 FYNNEI. The CDR3 loop reads CASSQGLYNEQFF. The CDR3, as DNA: TGTGCCAGCAGCCAGGGCCTTTACAATGAGCAGTTCTTC. Complete variable domain (other parts from reference TRBV2 and TRBJ2-1): EPEVTQTPSHQVTQMGQEVILRCVPISNHLYFYWYRQILGQKVEFLVSFYNNEISEKSEIFDDQFSVERPDGSNFTLKIRSTKLEDSAMYFCASSQGLYNEQFFGPGTRLTVL.

The rearrangement joins TRBV13 to TRBJ1-3; D is uncertain. Trimming left V 6 bases short and J 4 bases short, with 10 bases between. In germline, CDR1 is PRHDT, CDR2 FYEKMQ (reference sequence). The CDR3 has 13 amino acids. DNA for the CDR3: TGTGCCAGCAGTCCTCTAGCAGGAAACACCATATATTTT. It is translated as CASSPLAGNTIYF.

This chain uses TRBV3-1 (or the pseudogene TRBV3-2) with TRBJ1-3, with D unclear. Germline assignment: CDR1 LGHDT and CDR2 YNNKEL (reference sequence). The CDR3 sequence is 16 residues long. The V end was cut by 1 base, the J end by 0 bases, with 10 bases between. CDR3 sequence reads: CASSQVGEGSGNTIYF. The DNA for the CDR3 is TGTGCCAGCAGCCAAGTTGGGGAGGGCTCTGGAAACACCATATATTTT.

V and J are TRBV19 and TRBJ2-7; TRBD2 is a possible D gene (6 bases). The CDR3 totals 14 residues. V was trimmed by 3 bases and J by 4 bases, leaving 13 bases between them. The germline V gene has CDR1 LNHDA and CDR2 SQIVND (reference sequence). CDR3 sequence (DNA): TGTGCCAGTAGTATTGGAGGAGGGAGGTACGAGCAGTACTTC. Translated: CASSIGGGRYEQYF.

The chain has TRBV30 and TRBJ2-5; 11 positions match TRBD2. Germline V lookup: CDR1 GTSNPN, CDR2 SVGIG (reference sequence). J gave up 4 bases and V 2 bases, and 6 bases lay outside the gene matches. The CDR3 totals 15 residues. DNA for the CDR3: TGTGCCTGGAGTCTCACCGGACTAGCGGGAGAGACCCAGTACTTC. Translating it yields CAWSLTGLAGETQYF.

V gene TRBV11-3 combines with J gene TRBJ2-3; 7 bases match TRBD2. Per germline, CDR1 SGHNT and CDR2 YENEEA. There are 19 residues in the CDR3. J lost 0 bases, V lost 1 base, and 13 bases had no gene match. CDR3 sequence reads: CASSLGRSERGPSTDTQYF. In DNA, the CDR3 is TGTGCCAGCAGCTTAGGGAGGTCTGAGCGGGGCCCCAGCACAGATACGCAGTATTTT. The whole variable domain, remainder taken from reference TRBV11-3 and TRBJ2-3, is EAGVVQSPRYKIIEKKQPVAFWCNPISGHNTLYWYLQNLGQGPELLIRYENEEAVDDSQLPKDRFSAERLKGVDSTLKIQPAELGDSAVYLCASSLGRSERGPSTDTQYFGPGTRLTVL.

The chain combines TRBV2 with TRBJ2-7; possible D gene TRBD2, 5 bases. Germline CDR1 is SNHLY and CDR2 is FYNNEI. Trimming cost V 0 bases and J 3 bases, with 12 bases left between them. This CDR3 spans 15 amino acids. The CDR3 nucleotides are TGTGCCAGCAGTGAAGCCTTAGCAACTAGCTACGAGCAGTACTTC. Its protein is CASSEALATSYEQYF.

J is TRBJ2-7 and V is TRBV12-5; TRBD2 is a possible D gene (6 bases). Trimming stripped 0 bases from V and 6 bases from J, with 12 bases between. There are 14 residues in the CDR3. Germline lookup yields CDR1 LGHNT and CDR2 FRNRAP. For the CDR3, the DNA is TGTGCTAGTGGTTTGGTACAAGTCGGGGGCGAGCAGTACTTC. Translation gives CASGLVQVGGEQYF.

The chain couples TRBV2 to TRBJ2-5, with 10 bases lining up with TRBD1. CDR1 and CDR2 from the germline V gene are SNHLY and FYNNEI. Germline trimming cut 6 bases from V and 3 bases from J; bases unmatched to any gene: 7. This CDR3 has 15 amino acids. The CDR3 DNA is TGTGCCAGCAGAGGGACAGGGGTACGAAAAGAGACCCAGTACTTC. It encodes CASRGTGVRKETQYF.

The CDR3 sequence is CASSFRQGRHIQYF. The DNA of the CDR3 is TGTGCCAGCAGTTTTAGACAGGGAAGGCACATTCAGTACTTC. This chain uses TRBV28 with TRBJ2-4, with 7 bases identical to TRBD1. Germline V gene sequence: CDR1 MDHEN, CDR2 SYDVKM. V lost 3 bases, J lost 8 bases, and 7 bases stayed unmatched. The CDR3 runs 14 residues. Full variable domain (missing parts from reference TRBV28 and TRBJ2-4): DVKVTQSSRYLVKRTGEKVFLECVQDMDHENMFWYRQDPGLGLRLIYFSYDVKMKEKGDIPEGYSVSREKKERFSLILESASTNQTSMYLCASSFRQGRHIQYFGAGTRLSVL.